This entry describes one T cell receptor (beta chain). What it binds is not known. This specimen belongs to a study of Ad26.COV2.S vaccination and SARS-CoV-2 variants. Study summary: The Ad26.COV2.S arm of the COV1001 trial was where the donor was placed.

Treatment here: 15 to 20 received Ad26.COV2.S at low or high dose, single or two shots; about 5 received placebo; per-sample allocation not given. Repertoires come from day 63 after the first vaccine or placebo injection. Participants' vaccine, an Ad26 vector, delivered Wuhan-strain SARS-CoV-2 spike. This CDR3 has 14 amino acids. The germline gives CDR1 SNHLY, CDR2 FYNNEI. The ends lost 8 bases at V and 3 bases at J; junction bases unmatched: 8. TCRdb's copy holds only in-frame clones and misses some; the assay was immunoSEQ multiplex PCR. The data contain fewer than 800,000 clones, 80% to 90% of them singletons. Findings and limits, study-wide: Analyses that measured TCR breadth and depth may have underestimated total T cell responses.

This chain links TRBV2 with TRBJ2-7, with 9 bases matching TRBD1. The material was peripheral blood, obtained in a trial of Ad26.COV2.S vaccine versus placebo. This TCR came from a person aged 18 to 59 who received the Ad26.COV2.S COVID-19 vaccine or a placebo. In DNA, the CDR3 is TGTGCCAGCCTAGGACAGGGGAACCTCTACGAGCAGTACTTC. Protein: CASLGQGNLYEQYF.